This entry lists 20 T cell receptor beta chains sequenced from one sample in a study of identical twins (TCRdb year 2016). The receptor library was made with 5' RACE. The instrument was an Illumina HiSeq 2000. The public reads were run again by TCRdb, first through fastp at Q25 and then through MiXCR, and only productive beta chains were kept. Each entry merges the rows of one CDR3 protein and shows their most common DNA and genes. Counted in this sample were some 710,000 distinct CDR3 sequences; 5.5% to 6.5% of them appeared once. The ten largest clonotypes hold about 2% of the sample. What was sequenced was naive T cells sorted from blood. The sample's cell subset or site label, in plain terms: cells isolated with a human naive T-cell isolation kit. The receptor set was obtained from a man younger than 35 in good health.

At least ten counts were recorded for this clonotype. The V gene is TRBV5-1, the J gene TRBJ1-6; D is uncertain. The length of the CDR3 is 14 residues. V gave up 5 bases and J gave up 5 bases, with 11 bases separating them. CDR1 SGHRS and CDR2 YFSETQ come from the germline V gene. In DNA form, the CDR3 reads TGCGCCAGCAGATCCGGGAACAATAATTCACCCCTCCACTTT. Amino acids: CASRSGNNNSPLHF.

This clonotype was observed many times. Because it lacks the conserved phenylalanine or tryptophan at the end, this CDR3 is likely a read error. The DNA is omitted, as the CDR3 cannot be located on it reliably, and the CDR3 follows TCRdb's listing. This chain links TRBV29-1 with TRBJ2-7; the table's D call of TRBD2 was not tested on the DNA. The CDR3 sequence runs 12 residues, both termini included. Germline V gene lookup returns CDR1 SQVTM and CDR2 ANQGSEA. The CDR3 is CSVASGTSNQRY.

The rearrangement links TRBV20-1 to TRBJ1-4; tentatively, D is TRBD1 (5 bases). This CDR3 region has 13 residues. CDR1 DFQATT and CDR2 SNEGSKA come from the germline V gene (reference sequence). The chain's CDR3 is CSAITGVNEKLFF. In DNA, the CDR3 is TGCAGCGCCATAACGGGGGTGAATGAAAAACTGTTTTTT.

This clonotype was seen repeatedly, ten times or more. The chain links TRBV29-1 to TRBJ2-1, with 8 bases fitting TRBD2. The J segment lost 0 bases and the V segment lost 7 bases, leaving 2 bases of the junction unmatched. This CDR3 contains 13 residues. Germline V lookup: CDR1 SQVTM, CDR2 ANQGSEA. The CDR3 reads CSAGGSSYNEQFF. In DNA form, the CDR3 reads TGCAGCGCGGGAGGGAGCTCCTACAATGAGCAGTTCTTC.

As to this clonotype: A single base separates this from a much larger clone, so it may be a read error. The CDR3 does not close with the conserved phenylalanine or tryptophan, likely indicating a read error. This chain joins TRBV12-3 or TRBV12-4 and TRBJ1-2, with D uncertain. This CDR3 has 14 amino acids. V lost 6 bases to trimming and J lost 4 bases, with 15 bases between them. The CDR3 reads CASSPKDRVYGYTI. The CDR3 coding sequence is TGTGCCAGCAGCCCCAAGGATCGGGTCTATGGCTACACCATC.

This clonotype was observed many times. The CDR3 protein is CASSEYGTTVLQETQYF. The CDR3 DNA reads as TGTGCCAGCAGTGAATACGGGACTACTGTCTTGCAAGAGACCCAGTACTTC. V and J are TRBV6-1 and TRBJ2-5; 7 bases fit TRBD2. Trimming removed 2 bases from V and 2 bases from J; junction bases left unmatched: 11. The CDR3 spans 17 residues. Germline V lookup: CDR1 MNHNS, CDR2 SASEGT.

This clonotype showed up many times. The V gene is TRBV4-2, the J gene TRBJ2-1; weak D call: TRBD2 (6 bases). Trimming pared 0 bases from V and 4 bases from J, leaving 10 bases between. This CDR3 is 15 amino acids long. The germline CDR1 and CDR2 sequences are LGHNA and YNFKEQ. DNA for the CDR3: TGTGCCAGCAGCCAAGAGCAAGGAGGGTACAATGAGCAGTTCTTC. Translation: CASSQEQGGYNEQFF.

V gene TRBV6-2 or TRBV6-3 combines with J gene TRBJ2-2; tentative D call: TRBD2 (6 bases). V was pared by 8 bases and J by 3 bases, with 19 bases between. Germline assignment: CDR1 MNHEY and CDR2 SVGEGT. The CDR3 is 16 residues long. The CDR3 nucleotides are TGTGCCAGCTTGCGGGAAGCTAAGATAGACACCGGGGAGCTGTTTTTT. Encoded protein: CASLREAKIDTGELFF.

This clonotype has a count of ten or more. V gene TRBV6-1 combines with J gene TRBJ2-7; D gene uncertain. The CDR3 has 15 amino acids. With 5 bases removed from V and 0 bases from J, the gap between germline ends came to 14 bases. Germline loops: CDR1 MNHNS, CDR2 SASEGT. The CDR3 spells CASSPDTGRSYEQYV. For the CDR3, the DNA is TGTGCCAGCAGTCCAGATACGGGCCGCTCCTACGAGCAGTACGTC.

This clonotype showed up many times. The chain has TRBV29-1 and TRBJ1-1; 8 bases line up with TRBD1. CDR1 is SQVTM and CDR2 is ANQGSEA in the germline V gene. After removal of 7 bases from V and 8 bases from J, the junction contained 6 bases not matched to a gene. The CDR3 is made up of 11 amino acids. In nucleotides, the CDR3 is TGCAGCGGGGACGGGGACAGGGAAGCTTTCTTT. This sequence encodes CSGDGDREAFF. The variable domain in full, completed from reference TRBV29-1 and TRBJ1-1, reads SAVISQKPSRDICQRGTSLTIQCQVDSQVTMMFWYRQQPGQSLTLIATANQGSEATYESGFVIDKFPISRPNLTFSTLTVSNMSPEDSSIYLCSGDGDREAFFGQGTRLTVV.

In this sample, this clonotype turned up a few times. The chain couples TRBV11-2 to TRBJ2-7; D could derive from TRBD1 or TRBD2 (5 bases each). The CDR3 is made up of 12 amino acids. Per the germline V gene, CDR1 is SGHAT and CDR2 is FQNNGV. V gave up 3 bases and J gave up 9 bases, with 12 bases separating them. CDR3 nucleotide sequence: TGTGCCAGCAGCTTCGGGGCCCGTGGGCAGTACGTC. This gives the protein CASSFGARGQYV.

This clonotype has ten or more counts. V is TRBV20-1 and J is TRBJ2-3; 8 bases align to TRBD2. The CDR3 runs 15 residues. The germline V gene has CDR1 DFQATT and CDR2 SNEGSKA (reference sequence). Trimming at V came to 6 bases and at J to 3 bases, leaving 11 bases not matched to a gene. The CDR3 protein is CSALPAGVVTDTQYF. In nucleotides, the CDR3 is TGCAGTGCCCTCCCAGCGGGAGTCGTGACAGATACGCAGTATTTT.

This clonotype was observed a few times. The chain joins TRBV15 to TRBJ1-4; D remains unclear. Per germline, CDR1 LNHNV and CDR2 YYDKDF (reference sequence). This CDR3 spans 12 amino acids. V shed 3 bases and J shed 4 bases, with 3 bases lying between them. CDR3 in DNA: TGTGCCACCAGCAGGCGTAATGAAAAACTGTTTTTT. Amino acid sequence: CATSRRNEKLFF.

At least ten counts were recorded for this clonotype. The chain combines TRBV10-3 with TRBJ2-4; D possibly corresponds to TRBD2 (5 bases). The CDR3 is 16 amino acids. Germline V lookup: CDR1 ENHRY, CDR2 SYGVKD. Trimming pared 2 bases from V and 0 bases from J, leaving 11 bases between. CDR3 amino acids: CAISEGASLAKNIQYF. The CDR3 DNA reads TGTGCCATCAGTGAGGGAGCTAGCTTAGCCAAAAACATTCAGTACTTC.

This clonotype was detected only a few times. The chain uses TRBV5-6 and TRBJ2-7, with D unresolved. Per germline, CDR1 SGHDT and CDR2 YYEEEE. This CDR3 comprises 12 residues. Trimming stripped 4 bases from V and 5 bases from J, with 10 bases between. CDR3 protein: CASSLGNNEQYV. CDR3 sequence (DNA): TGTGCCAGCAGCCTGGGGAATAACGAGCAGTACGTC.

This clonotype has a count of ten or more. The V and J genes are TRBV12-3 or TRBV12-4 and TRBJ2-4, with a tentative D call TRBD1 (5 bases). The CDR3 has 14 amino acids. The ends were cut back, 7 bases at V and 5 bases at J, with 15 bases in the middle. CDR3 in DNA: TGTGCCAGCACCCCAGGGTTCCCCCAAAACATTCAGTACTTC. Its translation is CASTPGFPQNIQYF.

This clonotype was found a few times. V gene TRBV2 combines with J gene TRBJ1-1, with TRBD1 matching over 9 bases. V lost 10 bases and J lost 5; bases outside the gene matches: 8. The germline CDR1 and CDR2 sequences are SNHLY and FYNNEI. The CDR3 consists of 13 residues. CDR3 sequence (DNA): TGTGCCACTACCGGGACAGGGAGTACTGAAGCTTTCTTT. Its translation: CATTGTGSTEAFF.

This clonotype was observed many times. This chain uses TRBV10-3 with TRBJ1-5; no clear D gene. The CDR3 has 14 amino acids. From germline, CDR1 is ENHRY and CDR2 SYGVKD. Trimming pared 3 bases from V and 5 bases from J, leaving 11 bases between. The CDR3 reads CAISDRFRDQPQHF. The CDR3 DNA is TGTGCCATCAGTGACAGGTTCCGCGATCAGCCCCAGCATTTT.

The chain carries TRBV11-2 and TRBJ2-4; D not resolved. The CDR3 runs 14 residues. Trimming cost V 1 base and J 8 bases, with 12 bases left between them. Germline V gives CDR1 SGHAT, CDR2 FQNNGV. CDR3 sequence (DNA): TGTGCCAGCAGCTTAGCCAATACAGTGGACATTCAGTACTTC. Its translation: CASSLANTVDIQYF.

This clonotype came up many times. The V gene is TRBV12-3 or TRBV12-4, the J gene TRBJ1-6, with D possibly being TRBD1 (5 bases). Trimming cost V 2 bases and J 6 bases, with 17 bases left between them. The CDR3 length is 17 residues. CDR3 coding DNA: TGTGCCAGCAGTTTAACTTCCGGGGCTGGAATTAATTCACCCCTCCACTTT. Its protein product is CASSLTSGAGINSPLHF.